The T cell receptor (beta chain) under discussion was sequenced for a study of blood T cell repertoires in COVID-19. Study context: The samples span acute and convalescent COVID-19 from the United States, Italy and Spain.

Per the study methods: The authors estimated nucleated cell counts from reference gene primer amplification. The data were produced by immunoSEQ multiplex PCR, yet TCRdb's version contains in-frame clones alone and is incomplete. That table gives V, J and clone size, and the DNA gave D and trimming. This table holds 300,000 to 400,000 clones, around 85% found once. Study members were between about 18 and 95 years old and lived in 25 or so US regions. Cohorts were based on clinical histories the participants reported. The receptor was isolated from a woman in her twenties or thirties who had been exposed to COVID-19. Sequenced input: PBMCs or T cells enriched from blood (not recorded which).

CDR3 region: CASRKDRVNYNEQFF. The CDR3 DNA sequence: TGTGCCAGTAGGAAGGACAGGGTTAATTACAATGAGCAGTTCTTC. The V and J genes are TRBV2 and TRBJ2-1; 8 bases are a match to TRBD1. J gave up 4 bases and V 9 bases, and 11 bases lay outside the gene matches. The germline CDR1 and CDR2 sequences are SNHLY and FYNNEI. This CDR3 contains 15 residues.